This T cell receptor beta chain emerged from a study of regulatory T cells in long-lasting Graves disease (dated by TCRdb to the early 2020s). Background on the whole study: In the newly diagnosed Graves' disease group, patients had been taking antithyroid drugs for less than 3 months. Peripheral blood TCR sequencing and RNA sequencing compared persistent Graves' disease patients with newly diagnosed Graves' disease patients. The study was registered as a clinical trial and conducted in China. A total of around 33 samples were covered by TCR sequencing, comprising approximately 13 persistent and approximately 20 newly diagnosed Graves' disease patients.

The label giving this sample's time point can be read as: newly diagnosed GD, antithyroid drugs for less than 3 months. For both TCR sequencing and RNA sequencing, RNA was extracted from PBMCs in TRIzol. The diagnosis of Graves' disease followed American Thyroid Association guidelines. Patients were recruited from an endocrinology department in Xi'an, China. Each patient gave 8.5 to 9.5 milliliters of peripheral blood, collected in an EDTA anticoagulant tube. PBMCs were isolated by Ficoll Paque Plus density gradient separation without further T cell sorting. An Agilent 2100 Bioanalyzer and agarose gel were used to check RNA quality, while a NanoDrop 2000 measured RNA concentration. On the study overall, not on this receptor specifically: Persistent patients shared more public clonotypes among themselves (under 3,000) than newly diagnosed patients did (approximately 900). Compared with newly diagnosed patients, persistent Graves' disease patients had lower TCR Shannon entropy and fewer highly expanded clones, which suggests clonal expansion. Only the TCR beta chain was sequenced and analyzed. Peripheral blood alone was examined, since thyroid tissue, which constituted the primary lesion, could not be accessed. The small sample size was acknowledged by the authors as a limitation that may reduce accuracy.

The library came from multiplex PCR. Sequencing used an Illumina HiSeq 4000. To build TCR beta libraries, CDR3 regions were amplified by Arm-PCR using iRepertoire HTBI primers. Before sequencing, the PCR products underwent gel purification. As for the original processing: Across samples, around 62 TRBV and 13 to 15 TRBJ segments were identified and used for gene usage analysis of CDR3 amino acid clonotypes. COPE and FqMerger were used to merge filtered high-quality paired reads into contigs. BLAST was used to align contigs to the IMGT TRBV, TRBD and TRBJ reference genes, and CDR3 was defined following IMGT. Any clonotype with a frequency above 0.1% was counted as a highly expanded clone. Shannon entropy served as the measure of repertoire diversity, while the Gini coefficient captured V-J evenness. Public clonotypes were defined as clonotypes shared by more than one individual. Starting from the raw public reads, TCRdb applied fastp trimming at Q25, assembled clones with MiXCR and retained in-frame beta chains. Records with the same CDR3 protein are collapsed into one entry carrying the most frequent genes and DNA. TCRdb's processing, not the authors', yielded these V and J calls. Within this sample are fewer than 350,000 distinct CDR3 sequences, with 15% to 20% of them counted one time only. Less than 40% of the sample goes to the ten largest clones.

Comment on this clonotype: The antigen this receptor binds is unknown. It may be a read error: a sequence one base away is much more abundant.

The sample consisted of peripheral blood mononuclear cells (PBMCs), taken at new diagnosis, from a patient treated with antithyroid drugs. The TCR originated in a female donor with Graves disease.

The CDR3 region: CASSLFLTGTHEQYF. The DNA is as follows: TGTGCCAGCAGTTTATTTTTGACGGGCACCCACGAGCAGTACTTC. The chain was built from TRBV28 and TRBJ2-7; the D gene is unclear. V and J lose 1 base and 5 bases, and a span of 15 bases separates them. Its CDR3 holds 15 amino acids, cysteine through phenylalanine. Here the CDR3 DNA is all that survives: 45 bases in frame from base 1. The germline V gene specifies MDHEN as CDR1 and SYDVKM as CDR2.